This T cell receptor (beta chain) was observed in a study of shared clonotypes between healthy human individuals. Study observations and caveats: The genetic and exposure-history diversity represented was limited by few donors.

Germline V gene sequence: CDR1 GTSNPN, CDR2 SVGIG (reference sequence). The CDR3 is 14 amino acids. The germline V and J ends were trimmed by 0 bases and 7 bases, with 13 bases remaining between them. Concerning this clone: Its antigen is not identified.

Sequenced by immunoSEQ multiplex PCR; TCRdb stores in-frame clones only, minus some. The repertoire holds over a million clones, over 95% seen once, with approximately 1.2% in the top ten. Sequencing input: naive CD4+ T cells sorted from blood. Subset given: CD45RA+ positively selected. The sequence was obtained from a man aged 25 to 40 in good health. This chain links TRBV30 with TRBJ1-5; TRBD1 is a possible D gene (6 bases). The CDR3 nucleotides are TGTGCCTGGAGTGTATCAGGGGTAGGACAGCCCCAGCATTTT. Residues: CAWSVSGVGQPQHF.